This T cell receptor beta chain derives from a study of T cell changes during pregnancy in multiple sclerosis. With respect to this clone: Germline and junction disagree at one end, which may indicate a read error.

Repertoires were generated with immunoSEQ multiplex PCR, while TCRdb's copy carries only in-frame clones and drops some. The sample holds tens of thousands of clones, about nine tenths seen once. This CDR3 spans 16 amino acids. Germline CDR1 and CDR2: SGHTA and FQGNSA. This sequence joins TRBV7-2 and TRBJ2-2; D may be TRBD1 (6 bases). The source is a female donor in good health, enrolled as a control in a pregnancy study. The sample was peripheral blood, taken in the second trimester of pregnancy. CDR3 in amino acids: CASSLGGPSSTRELFF. The CDR3 nucleotides are TGTGCCAGCAGCTTAGGGGGGCCAAGTAGCACCCGGGAGCTGTTTTTT.